Given below is one T cell receptor (beta chain) in context. Its antigen has not been determined. Base quality data are lacking; no much larger clone is found one base away. The cysteine opens and the phenylalanine closes a CDR3 of 17 amino acids. Here the CDR3 DNA is all that survives: 51 bases in frame from base 1. V has 4 bases trimmed and J has 6 bases trimmed; junction bases matching no gene number 10. These data originate in a study of shared clonotypes between healthy human individuals (dated by TCRdb to 2018 to 2021). In the study overall: The cohort included a few men and a couple of women between 18 and 49 years of age. Per donor, three plates each were used for CD4 naive and CD4 memory, two for CD8 naive, and one for CD8 memory. To estimate repertoire size and how much clonotype sharing occurs between individuals, the study deeply sequenced the blood TCR repertoires of 5 or 6 healthy adults. Different laboratories and diverse techniques were used to prepare libraries and sequence TCR repertoires, to increase sequencing depth and limit assay-specific biases. Each donor's leukapheresis produced roughly between about 0.8 and 10 billion PBMCs.

CD8 naive samples were obtained by positive selection for CCR7 among CD45RO-negative cells, yielding a CD45RA+CCR7+ population from which TemRA cells were excluded. The donors were healthy, HIV-negative adults who had no recently reported acute infections or vaccinations. All donors were Caucasian adults living in Nashville, Tennessee, USA. Blood was obtained by leukapheresis, after which PBMCs were separated by Ficoll-Histopaque density gradient centrifugation and cryopreserved in liquid nitrogen vapor phase. Analytical flow cytometry was used to check the purity and quantity of each magnetically sorted T cell population. Each sorted fraction had its genomic DNA isolated and then quantified by UV absorbance on a Nanodrop 2000c. Using the deep immunoSEQ assay, multiplex PCR amplified TCR CDR3 regions from genomic DNA. Extracted genomic DNA from each cell subset was spread evenly across all wells of several immunoSEQ 96-well plates, with each plate serving as a replicate. Each replicate PCR for sorted subsets received around 210 ng genomic DNA, equal to roughly 33,000 T cell genomes. The purified libraries were quantified using a Qubit 3.0 fluorometer, sized with a Bioanalyzer 2100, and then quantified again using the KAPA Library Quantification kit. Every immunoSEQ 96-well plate was sequenced on a separate single-read 150-cycle Illumina NextSeq 550 flow cell. Under the source paper's analysis protocol: Because the immunoSEQ output held only junctional sequences and lacked quality scores, the filtering could not match the filtering applied to full-length reads. To assign V/J genes and CDR3, sequences were annotated against IMGT germline references using PyIR, a Python wrapper for IgBLAST v1.9. Any read was removed if the V/J assignment was weak (E-value above 1e-6), the CDR3 was missing, or the read contained stop codons, out-of-frame junctions, or ambiguous translated residues. V3J clonotypes were defined by identical inferred V gene, J gene, and CDR3 amino acid sequence. To compute the percentage overlap between repertoires, the number of shared unique clonotypes was divided by the size of the smaller repertoire. Three approaches were used to assess repertoire richness: RTK rarefaction, the Chao1 estimator, and Recon v2.1 estimates of unobserved clonotypes. Generation probabilities were computed with OLGA for all TCRbeta clonotypes obtained by the gDNA method from several donors. As stored in TCRdb, this immuneACCESS dataset retains in-frame rearrangements with V and J assigned. A fraction of the clones does not appear; measured against another copy, unresolved V genes explain less than half of the discrepancy, and the remainder lacks a known reason. V and J calls and clone size follow that table, whereas D and trimming were derived from the DNA. A total of about 2 million clones appear in this sample, about 94% of them only once. The ten biggest clones cover 1% to 1.5% of the sample.

Overall study results and their limits: Sampling was limited to blood, and TCR repertoires in tissue likely differ from TCR repertoires in blood. Because the study included only a small number of donors, the genetic and exposure-history diversity represented was limited. Larger estimated clonotype richness was generally found for naive subsets than for memory subsets. Higher generation probabilities were observed for clonotypes shared by all four sorted-subset donors than for non-shared clonotypes. Across a few donors, around 5% of naive CD4, approximately 3.6% of naive CD8, under 2.5% of memory CD4, and roughly 0.4% of memory CD8 clonotypes were shared. Even with the large sequencing depth, rarefaction of the sorted-subset datasets indicated that sequencing was incomplete. Pairwise subsampling indicated that sequencing depth was expected to affect the degree of clonotype sharing among donors.

The sequenced sample was naive CD8+ T cells sorted from blood. In light of the paper, this sample's cell subset or site label describes: CD45RA+CCR7+. Recombination connected TRBV5-3 to TRBJ2-5; 15 central nucleotides agree with TRBD2. TRBV5-3 is an ORF, with its function uncertain. The TCR sequence derives from a man aged 18-30 years in good health. The DNA sequence is as follows: TGTGCCAGAAGCCCGGTGGGGACTAGCGGGGGGTCTAAGACCCAGTACTTC. This yields the protein CARSPVGTSGGSKTQYF.